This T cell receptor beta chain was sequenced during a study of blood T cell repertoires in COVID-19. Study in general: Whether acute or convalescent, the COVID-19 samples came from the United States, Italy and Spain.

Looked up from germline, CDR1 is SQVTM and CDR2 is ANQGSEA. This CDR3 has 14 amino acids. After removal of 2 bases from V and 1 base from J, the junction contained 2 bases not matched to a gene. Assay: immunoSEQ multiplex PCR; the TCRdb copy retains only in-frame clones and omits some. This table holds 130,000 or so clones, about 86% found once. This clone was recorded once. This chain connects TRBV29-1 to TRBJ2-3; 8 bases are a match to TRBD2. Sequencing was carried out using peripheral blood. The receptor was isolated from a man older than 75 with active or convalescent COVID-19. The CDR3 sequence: CSVELRGGTDTQYF. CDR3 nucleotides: TGCAGCGTTGAACTGCGGGGGGGCACAGATACGCAGTATTTT.